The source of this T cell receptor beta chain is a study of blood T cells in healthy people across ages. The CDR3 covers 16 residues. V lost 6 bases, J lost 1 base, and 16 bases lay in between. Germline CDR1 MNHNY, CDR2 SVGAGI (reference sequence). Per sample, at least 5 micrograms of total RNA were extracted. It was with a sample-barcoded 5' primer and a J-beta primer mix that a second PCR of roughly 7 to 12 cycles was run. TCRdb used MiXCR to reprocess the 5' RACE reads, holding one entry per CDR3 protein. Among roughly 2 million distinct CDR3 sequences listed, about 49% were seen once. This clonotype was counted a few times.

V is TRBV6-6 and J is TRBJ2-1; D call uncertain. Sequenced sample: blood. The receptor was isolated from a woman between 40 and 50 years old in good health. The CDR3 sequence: CASSTAQLLSYNEQFF. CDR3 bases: TGTGCCAGCAGCACCGCTCAACTACTATCCTACAATGAGCAGTTCTTC.